Described below is a single T cell receptor beta chain sequence and its context. The V and J ends lost 5 bases and 0 bases respectively, with 8 bases between them. There are 14 residues in the CDR3. Germline loops: CDR1 SGHAT, CDR2 FQNNGV. This specimen belongs to a study of healthy donors' naive CD4 and CD8 T cells. Each TCR library used 500 ng of total RNA and a linear amplification protocol. TCRdb redid the calling of the reads with MiXCR, one entry per CDR3 protein. The sample contains some 190,000 distinct CDR3 sequences, around 70% of which appear only once. Specimen: naive CD4+ and CD8+ T cells sorted from blood, pooled from several donors. The chain employs TRBV11-2 and TRBJ2-1, with D unclear. The sequence was obtained from a pool of human donors in good health; the sample pools cells from several healthy donors. This CDR3 is CASSQRNSYNEQFF. CDR3 coding DNA: TGTGCCAGCAGCCAACGAAACTCCTACAATGAGCAGTTCTTC.